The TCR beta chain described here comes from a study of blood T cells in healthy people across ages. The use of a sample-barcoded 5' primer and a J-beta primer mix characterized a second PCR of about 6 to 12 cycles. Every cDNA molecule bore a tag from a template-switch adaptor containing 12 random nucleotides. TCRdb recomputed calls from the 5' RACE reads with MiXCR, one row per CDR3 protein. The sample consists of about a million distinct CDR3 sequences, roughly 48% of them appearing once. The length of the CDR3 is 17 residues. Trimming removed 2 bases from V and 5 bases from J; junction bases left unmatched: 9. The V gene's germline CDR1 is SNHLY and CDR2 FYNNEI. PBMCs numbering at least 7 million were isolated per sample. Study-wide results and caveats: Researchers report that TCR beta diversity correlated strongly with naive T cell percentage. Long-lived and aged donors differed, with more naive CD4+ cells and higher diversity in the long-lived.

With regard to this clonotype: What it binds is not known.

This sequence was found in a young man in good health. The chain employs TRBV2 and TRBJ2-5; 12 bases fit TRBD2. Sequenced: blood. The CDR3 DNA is TGTGCCAGCAGTGAACGGGATGGACTAGCGGGGCGGGAGACCCAGTACTTC. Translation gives CASSERDGLAGRETQYF.